The 20 T cell receptor beta chains given below trace back to one sample, sequenced in a study of blood T cell repertoires in COVID-19. The repertoire was sequenced with immunoSEQ multiplex PCR; TCRdb's copy has only in-frame clones and lacks some. The data contain around 110,000 clones, approximately 88% of them singletons. The sequencing input was peripheral blood. The receptors were gathered from a woman aged 70-85 years with acute or convalescent COVID-19.

This clone was observed a handful of times. The chain has TRBV6-5 and TRBJ1-2; 8 bases line up with TRBD1. The V gene end was trimmed by 1 base and the J gene end by 4 bases; junction bases not matched to a gene: 8. Per germline, CDR1 MNHEY and CDR2 SVGAGI. The CDR3 consists of 16 residues. CDR3 in amino acids: CASSYLTGGTSYGYTF. For the CDR3, the DNA is TGTGCCAGCAGTTACTTAACAGGGGGAACTAGCTATGGCTACACCTTC.

V is TRBV6-5 and J is TRBJ1-5; possibly TRBD1 for D (6 bases). This CDR3 contains 14 residues. The ends were cut back, 9 bases at V and 4 bases at J, with 16 bases in the middle. Germline values: CDR1 MNHEY, CDR2 SVGAGI. In DNA form, the CDR3 reads TGTGCCAGTCTTACAGTTCAGGGGAATCAGCCCCAGCATTTT. Its protein is CASLTVQGNQPQHF.

This chain links TRBV2 with TRBJ2-1, with 11 bases identical to TRBD2. The junction had 3 bases not matched to a gene; V was cut back by 1 base and J by 4 bases. The CDR3 has 16 residues. CDR1 and CDR2 from the germline V gene are SNHLY and FYNNEI. The CDR3 nucleotides read TGTGCCAGCAGTGAAGGGGGACTAGCGGAGTACAATGAGCAGTTCTTC. Its protein is CASSEGGLAEYNEQFF.

CDR3 in amino acids: CASSPGDYSNQPQHF. In DNA, the CDR3 is TGTGCCAGCAGCCCAGGGGATTATAGCAATCAGCCCCAGCATTTT. The rearrangement links TRBV7-9 to TRBJ1-5, with a tentative D call TRBD1 (6 bases). From germline, CDR1 is SEHNR and CDR2 FQNEAQ (reference sequence). Between the trimmed V and J ends, which lost 5 bases and 0 bases, there was a span of 11 bases. The CDR3 has 15 residues. The complete variable domain, with remaining parts taken from reference TRBV7-9 and TRBJ1-5, reads DTGVSQNPRHKITKRGQNVTFRCDPISEHNRLYWYRQTLGQGPEFLTYFQNEAQLEKSRLLSDRFSAERPKGSFSTLEIQRTEQGDSAMYLCASSPGDYSNQPQHFGDGTRLSIL.

The chain carries TRBV5-1 and TRBJ1-6; 11 positions agree with TRBD1. V was pared by 3 bases and J by 7 bases, with 6 bases of the junction left unmatched. CDR3 length: 16 residues. From germline, CDR1 is SGHRS and CDR2 YFSETQ. The CDR3 bases are TGCGCCAGCAGCTCCGGATGGACAGGGGGCAATTCACCCCTCCACTTT. Encoded protein: CASSSGWTGGNSPLHF.

The V gene is TRBV24-1, the J gene TRBJ2-3; 7 positions agree with TRBD1. The CDR3 is 16 residues long. J was trimmed by 1 base and V by 5 bases; bases with no gene match: 8. The germline gives CDR1 KGHDR, CDR2 SFDVKD. The CDR3 is CATSAPNRGGTDTQYF. The CDR3 bases are TGTGCCACCAGTGCCCCAAACAGGGGAGGCACAGATACGCAGTATTTT.

V usage is TRBV7-8 and J usage is TRBJ2-7; 10 bases map to TRBD2. The germline V gene encodes CDR1 SGHVS and CDR2 FQNEAQ. The CDR3 is 15 residues long. V dropped 5 bases and J dropped 2; count of bases not matched to a gene: 6. CDR3 protein: CASSPILAGPYEQYF. The CDR3, as DNA: TGTGCCAGCAGCCCAATACTAGCGGGGCCCTACGAGCAGTACTTC.

The chain has TRBV7-6 and TRBJ2-1; 9 nucleotides align to TRBD2. The CDR3 spans 16 residues. V was pared by 2 bases and J by 8 bases, with 10 bases of the junction left unmatched. Germline lookup yields CDR1 SGHVS and CDR2 FNYEAQ. CDR3 protein: CASSLISGGGAYEQFF. CDR3 nucleotides: TGTGCCAGCAGCTTAATATCTGGCGGGGGGGCTTATGAGCAGTTCTTC.

The genes are TRBV6-6 and TRBJ2-1, with 11 bases lining up with TRBD2. V gave up 5 bases and J gave up 8 bases; unmatched junction bases: 14. This CDR3 has 17 amino acids. Germline CDR1 MNHNY, CDR2 SVGAGI (reference sequence). The CDR3: CASSLGLTSGASDEQFF. In DNA, the CDR3 is TGTGCCAGCAGTCTTGGCCTGACTAGCGGGGCTTCGGATGAGCAGTTCTTC.

The chain employs TRBV2 and TRBJ2-3, with 9 bases identical to TRBD1. CDR3 length: 13 amino acids. V trimming: 7 bases; J trimming: 9 bases; junction bases outside the gene matches: 8. The germline V gene has CDR1 SNHLY and CDR2 FYNNEI. CDR3 in DNA: TGTGCCAGCACTAGGACAGGGGTGGACACGCAGTATTTT. Its translation: CASTRTGVDTQYF.

The chain is built from TRBV3-1 (or the pseudogene TRBV3-2) and TRBJ1-5, with 9 bases matching TRBD1. This CDR3 spans 15 amino acids. The ends lost 6 bases at V and 3 bases at J; junction bases unmatched: 6. Germline CDR1 and CDR2: LGHDT and YNNKEL (reference sequence). The CDR3 region is CASSPGTGYNQPQHF. The CDR3 DNA is TGTGCCAGCAGTCCCGGGACAGGGTACAATCAGCCCCAGCATTTT.

The CDR3 coding sequence is TGCGCCAGCAGCCAAGACAGTTTCTATGGCTACACCTTC. Amino acid sequence: CASSQDSFYGYTF. The rearrangement links TRBV4-1 to TRBJ1-2; D call uncertain. Trimming took off 0 bases at V and 4 bases at J, with 6 bases between the two ends. The CDR3 runs 13 residues. Germline V CDR1 and CDR2: MGHRA, YSYEKL.

The chain employs TRBV9 and TRBJ2-7, with 8 positions matching TRBD1. This CDR3 spans 12 amino acids. Losses at the gene ends were 4 bases for V and 8 bases for J; bases not matched to a gene: 5. Germline CDR1 and CDR2: SGDLS and YYNGEE. The CDR3 loop reads CASSPGQGKQYF. CDR3 in DNA: TGTGCCAGCAGCCCTGGACAGGGCAAGCAGTACTTC.

The rearrangement uses TRBV6-4 and TRBJ1-1; D is perhaps TRBD1 (6 bases). This CDR3 is 13 amino acids long. Germline V lookup: CDR1 MRHNA, CDR2 SNTAGT. The ends were cut back, 4 bases at V and 5 bases at J, with 11 bases in the middle. The CDR3 region is CASSVDTGTEAFF. The CDR3 DNA follows: TGTGCCAGCAGTGTCGATACAGGGACTGAAGCTTTCTTT.

This clone was observed a handful of times. V and J are TRBV7-8 and TRBJ1-6; no reliable D call. Germline V gene lookup returns CDR1 SGHVS and CDR2 FQNEAQ. V was trimmed by 7 bases and J by 4 bases, leaving 14 bases between them. CDR3 length equals 15 residues. In DNA, the CDR3 is TGTGCCAGCACCCTTGGAGGAGGATATAATTCACCCCTCCACTTT. This translates into CASTLGGGYNSPLHF.

For the CDR3, the DNA is TGTGCCAGCAGCCAAGTTATCACAGGGACTGAAGCTTTCTTT. Encoded protein: CASSQVITGTEAFF. This chain connects TRBV3-1 (or the pseudogene TRBV3-2) to TRBJ1-1; D may be TRBD1 (6 bases). The germline CDR1 and CDR2 sequences are LGHDT and YNNKEL (reference sequence). The CDR3 has 14 residues. V was shortened by 1 base and J by 5 bases, with 11 bases between the two germline ends.

For the CDR3, the DNA is TGTGCCAGTACGAGGCAGGGGGACGGGGACACTGAAGCTTTCTTT. Amino acid sequence: CASTRQGDGDTEAFF. This chain links TRBV19 with TRBJ1-1; TRBD1 agrees at 7 bases. The V segment lost 7 bases and the J segment 3 bases; nucleotides outside the gene matches: 11. The CDR3 extends over 15 amino acids. Germline CDR1 is LNHDA and CDR2 is SQIVND (reference sequence).

The J gene is TRBJ1-6, the V gene TRBV30; 8 bases line up with TRBD1. The trim removed 4 bases at V and 10 bases at J, leaving 9 bases unmatched. This CDR3 is 14 amino acids long. Germline CDR1 is GTSNPN and CDR2 is SVGIG (reference sequence). The CDR3 DNA follows: TGTGCCTGGACCCCGGGACAGGTCCAATCACCCCTCCACTTT. Its protein product is CAWTPGQVQSPLHF.

V usage is TRBV9 and J usage is TRBJ2-5; 8 bases are a match to TRBD1. The J segment lost 3 bases and the V segment lost 4 bases, leaving 8 bases of the junction unmatched. This CDR3 has 15 amino acids. Germline CDR1 and CDR2: SGDLS and YYNGEE. CDR3: CASSLRTGNEETQYF. In DNA, the CDR3 is TGTGCCAGCAGCCTACGGACAGGGAACGAAGAGACCCAGTACTTC.

The J gene is TRBJ2-2, the V gene TRBV5-1; possible D gene TRBD2, 6 bases. V was shortened by 6 bases and J by 7 bases, with 16 bases between the two germline ends. CDR1 SGHRS and CDR2 YFSETQ come from the germline V gene. The CDR3 loop spans 14 amino acids. The CDR3 sequence is CASKNYQGGGELFF. CDR3 coding DNA: TGCGCCAGCAAAAACTATCAGGGAGGCGGGGAGCTGTTTTTT. Combining the CDR3 with reference TRBV5-1 and TRBJ2-2 gives the whole variable domain KAGVTQTPRYLIKTRGQQVTLSCSPISGHRSVSWYQQTPGQGLQFLFEYFSETQRNKGNFPGRFSGRQFSNSRSEMNVSTLELGDSALYLCASKNYQGGGELFFGEGSRLTVL.